The 18 T cell receptor beta chains reported below all come from one sample, sequenced in a study of T cell repertoires in cytomegalovirus infection (dated by TCRdb to about 2019). This specimen's treatment or condition label, per the study, means: in vitro stimulation with specific CMV peptide epitopes to enrich CMV-specific T cells. These receptors lack a known antigen. The instrument was an Illumina HiSeq 1500. TCRdb ran its own pipeline on the public reads, namely fastp trimming at Q25 and MiXCR clone calling, and kept in-frame beta chains. All rows with the same CDR3 protein become a single entry with the most common DNA and genes. A total of around 900,000 distinct CDR3 sequences appear in this sample, around 32% of them only once. The ten largest clones take up around 15% of the sample. The sample in question was cultured CD8+ T cells from PBMCs, obtained from culture after CMV antigen stimulation. These receptor sequences come from a human donor in good health (CMV status not recorded). Some clones in this sample may be carry-over from other donors' samples.

This clonotype has only a few counts. J is TRBJ1-5 and V is TRBV6-2 or TRBV6-3, with 9 nucleotides matching TRBD1. The V gene's germline CDR1 is MNHEY and CDR2 SVGEGT. The CDR3 has 18 residues. After removal of 2 bases from V and 3 bases from J, the junction contained 11 bases not matched to a gene. The CDR3 DNA reads as TGTGCCAGCAGTTACGAGGGTCCCGGGACAGGGAACAATCAGCCCCAGCATTTT. This codes for CASSYEGPGTGNNQPQHF.

This clonotype came up many times. The chain combines TRBV28 with TRBJ2-2, with D possibly TRBD1 on 6 matching bases. Trimming took off 5 bases at V and 6 bases at J, with 16 bases between the two ends. Germline-derived CDR1 and CDR2 are MDHEN and SYDVKM. This CDR3 has 15 residues. The CDR3 DNA follows: TGTGCCAGCAGTCCAGGGGTAGGAGGACCCGGGGAGCTGTTTTTT. Translated: CASSPGVGGPGELFF.

The chain has TRBV6-2 or TRBV6-3 and TRBJ2-1, with TRBD2 identical over 8 bases. After removal of 10 bases from V and 8 bases from J, the junction contained 10 bases not matched to a gene. The CDR3 extends over 13 amino acids. Germline V lookup: CDR1 MNHEY, CDR2 SVGEGT. The DNA of the CDR3 is TGTGCCATCTCCGGGGGGGCCTTGGATGAGCAGTTCTTC. Amino acid sequence: CAISGGALDEQFF.

A note on this clonotype: A read error may produce the germline difference seen at one junction end. This rearrangement joins TRBV7-2 to TRBJ1-2, with D possibly matching TRBD1 (6 bases). Germline V CDR1 and CDR2: SGHTA, FQGNSA. The CDR3 extends over 14 amino acids. The CDR3: CVSSPEGTLYGYTF. In DNA form, the CDR3 reads TGTGTCAGCAGCCCAGAGGGGACACTCTATGGCTACACCTTC.

This chain connects TRBV27 to TRBJ1-2; 12 bases align to TRBD1. Per germline, CDR1 MNHEY and CDR2 SMNVEV (reference sequence). CDR3 length equals 16 residues. Trimming cost V 4 bases and J 3 bases; bases outside gene matches: 6. As DNA, the CDR3 is TGTGCCAGCAGTTACTCCGGGACAGGGGGCTACTATGGCTACACCTTC. Its translation is CASSYSGTGGYYGYTF.

The rearrangement links TRBV19 to TRBJ2-5, with 7 positions matching TRBD1. The CDR3 spans 16 residues. The V and J ends lost 5 bases and 5 bases, in that order; junction bases with no gene match: 14. From germline, CDR1 is LNHDA and CDR2 SQIVND (reference sequence). CDR3 in amino acids: CASSLKTGLEEETQYF. The CDR3, as DNA: TGTGCCAGTAGTCTTAAGACAGGGCTGGAAGAGGAGACCCAGTACTTC. The variable domain in full, with the rest retrieved from reference TRBV19 and TRBJ2-5, is DGGITQSPKYLFRKEGQNVTLSCEQNLNHDAMYWYRQDPGQGLRLIYYSQIVNDFQKGDIAEGYSVSREKKESFPLTVTSAQKNPTAFYLCASSLKTGLEEETQYFGPGTRLLVL.

The chain couples TRBV28 to TRBJ1-2; D is ambiguous. The V gene lost 6 bases and the J gene lost 13 bases, with 12 bases spanning the gap. The CDR3 length is 10 residues. From germline, CDR1 is MDHEN and CDR2 SYDVKM. The CDR3 nucleotides are TGTGCCAGCAGATCAGGTGGCCTCACCTTC. This translates into CASRSGGLTF.

This clonotype occurred a few times. The chain carries TRBV20-1 and TRBJ1-5, with no clear D. CDR3 length: 16 residues. Germline CDR1 reads DFQATT; CDR2 reads SNEGSKA (reference sequence). V was clipped by 0 bases and J by 0 bases, with 12 bases between them. CDR3 coding DNA: TGCAGTGCTAGAGATTTGAGTTGGTCTAGCAATCAGCCCCAGCATTTT. Translating gives CSARDLSWSSNQPQHF.

This clonotype turned up a few times. This rearrangement joins TRBV7-9 to TRBJ2-1; D gene unclear. CDR1 is SEHNR, CDR2 FQNEAQ, per germline (reference sequence). There are 15 residues in the CDR3. V was pared by 1 base and J by 3 bases, with 10 bases between. The DNA of the CDR3 is TGTGCCAGCAGCTTAGTTGGGGAACGCTACAATGAGCAGTTCTTC. The encoded protein is CASSLVGERYNEQFF.

V usage is TRBV12-3 or TRBV12-4 and J usage is TRBJ2-1, with D perhaps TRBD1 (5 bases). V lost 0 bases, J lost 9 bases, and 15 bases lay in between. The CDR3 runs to 15 residues. The CDR3 loop reads CASSLAVVQGSEQFF. The CDR3 DNA is TGTGCCAGCAGTTTAGCAGTGGTTCAGGGCTCTGAGCAGTTCTTC.

This clonotype was counted at least ten times. This chain links TRBV6-6 with TRBJ1-6, with D perhaps matching TRBD1 (5 bases). There are 13 residues in the CDR3. V lost 7 bases, J lost 7 bases, and 11 bases lay in between. CDR1 and CDR2 (germline): MNHNY, SVGAGI (reference sequence). The CDR3 sequence: CASIRGANSPLHF. CDR3 DNA sequence: TGTGCCAGCATTCGAGGGGCCAATTCACCCCTCCACTTT.

This clonotype was detected only a few times. CDR3 DNA: TGTGCCAGCAGTTACCGAACAGTCGTAATGAACACTGAAGCTTTCTTT. Amino acids: CASSYRTVVMNTEAFF. The V and J genes are TRBV6-8 and TRBJ1-1; D uncertain. This CDR3 spans 16 amino acids. CDR1 and CDR2 (germline): MNHGY, SAAAGT. With 2 bases removed from V and 0 bases from J, the gap between germline ends came to 13 bases.

This sequence joins TRBV6-4 and TRBJ1-1, with D possibly being TRBD1 (6 bases). Germline CDR1 and CDR2: MRHNA and SNTAGT. V shed 6 bases and J shed 1 base, with 12 bases lying between them. The CDR3 is 14 amino acids. The CDR3 sequence is CASRTGHANTEAFF. Written as DNA, the CDR3 is TGTGCCAGCAGAACGGGACACGCGAACACTGAAGCTTTCTTT.

For the CDR3, the DNA is TGTGCCAGCAGCCCTACAAGTAAGGAGAACACTGAAGCTTTCTTT. Translation: CASSPTSKENTEAFF. V is TRBV7-4 and J is TRBJ1-1, with D hard to call. The CDR3 is 15 residues long. CDR1 and CDR2 (germline): SGHVT, SQSDAQ. Trimming took off 5 bases at V and 1 base at J, with 14 bases between the two ends.

The chain is built from TRBV28 and TRBJ1-4, with D possibly TRBD1 on 5 matching bases. The CDR3 contains 15 residues. V gave up 8 bases and J gave up 0 bases, with 13 bases separating them. Germline V CDR1 and CDR2: MDHEN, SYDVKM. The CDR3 protein is CASAQDISTNEKLFF. The CDR3 DNA follows: TGTGCCAGCGCGCAGGACATCTCAACTAATGAAAAACTGTTTTTT.

This clonotype was seen a handful of times. The chain combines TRBV6-6 with TRBJ2-5, with 12 nucleotides matching TRBD2. The CDR3 consists of 17 residues. Losses at the gene ends were 0 bases for V and 4 bases for J; bases not matched to a gene: 6. Per the germline V gene, CDR1 is MNHNY and CDR2 is SVGAGI (reference sequence). This CDR3 reads CASSYSKTSGGRETQYF. DNA of the CDR3: TGTGCCAGCAGTTACTCGAAGACTAGCGGGGGCCGAGAGACCCAGTACTTC.

This clonotype turned up a few times. The genes are TRBV7-9 and TRBJ1-1, with D maybe TRBD1 (6 bases). This CDR3 spans 16 amino acids. CDR1 and CDR2 from the germline V gene are SEHNR and FQNEAQ (reference sequence). The V end lost 4 bases, the J end lost 4 bases, and 19 bases lay between the germline ends. Here the CDR3 reads CASSSPGTPTRTEAFF. In DNA form, the CDR3 reads TGTGCCAGCAGCTCCCCCGGGACACCTACCCGCACTGAAGCTTTCTTT.

The J gene is TRBJ1-1, the V gene TRBV6-1; 10 bases match TRBD1. With 5 bases clipped from V and 10 bases from J, the junction kept 28 bases outside the gene matches. Germline CDR1 and CDR2: MNHNS and SASEGT. CDR3 length: 20 residues. Written as DNA, the CDR3 is TGTGCCAGCAGTCTGCCTGGGACAGGGGAAGACCGAATATCCACTCAAGGAGCTTTCTTT. This translates into CASSLPGTGEDRISTQGAFF.